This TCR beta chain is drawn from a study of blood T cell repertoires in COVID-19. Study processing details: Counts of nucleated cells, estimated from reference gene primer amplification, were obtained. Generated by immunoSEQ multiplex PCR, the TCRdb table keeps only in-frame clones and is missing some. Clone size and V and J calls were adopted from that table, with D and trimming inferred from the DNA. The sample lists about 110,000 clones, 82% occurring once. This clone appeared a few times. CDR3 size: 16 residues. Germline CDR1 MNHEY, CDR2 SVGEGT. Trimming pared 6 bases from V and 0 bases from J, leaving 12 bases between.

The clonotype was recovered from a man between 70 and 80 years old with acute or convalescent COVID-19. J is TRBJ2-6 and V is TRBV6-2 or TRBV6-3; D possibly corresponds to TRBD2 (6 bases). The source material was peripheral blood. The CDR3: CASSRRGASGANVLTF. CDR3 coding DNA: TGTGCCAGCAGCCGACGCGGGGCCTCTGGGGCCAACGTCCTGACTTTC.